Listed below are T cell receptor beta chains from one sample, sequenced in a study of HIV-infected patients and healthy controls. TCRdb reprocessed the 5' RACE reads with MiXCR, giving one entry per CDR3 protein. The sample lists 18,000 or so distinct CDR3 sequences, approximately 9.5% occurring once. Sequencing input: blood. These receptors were collected from an adult in good health. The CDR3 runs from the conserved cysteine through the conserved F or W. The D gene is left open where the match is weak. The size field is filled for only some rows; it gives once, few, many or a size class.

D: TRBD2; V: TRBV4-1; J: TRBJ2-2; size: -; CDR3: CASSQPSGRGGGTGELFF; DNA: TGCGCCAGCAGCCAACCTAGCGGGAGGGGCGGAGGAACCGGGGAGCTGTTTTTT
D: -; V: TRBV11-1; J: TRBJ2-7; size: many; CDR3: CASTLHDIPREQYF; DNA: TGTGCCAGCACCCTTCACGACATCCCCAGAGAGCAGTACTTC
D: -; V: TRBV7-2; J: TRBJ2-7; size: many; CDR3: CASSLVGSASYEQYF; DNA: TGTGCCAGCAGCTTAGTGGGTAGCGCTTCCTACGAGCAGTACTTC
D: -; V: TRBV12-3/TRBV12-4; J: TRBJ2-4; size: medium-sized; CDR3: CASSLEQRNIQYF; DNA: TGTGCCAGCAGTTTAGAACAGCGAAACATTCAGTACTTC
D: -; V: TRBV2; J: TRBJ2-3; size: -; CDR3: CATQADMNTQYF; DNA: TGTGCCACCCAAGCGGATATGAATACGCAGTATTTT
D: TRBD2; V: TRBV20-1; J: TRBJ2-2; size: medium-sized; CDR3: CSARPSLAGAHNGELFF; DNA: TGCAGTGCTAGACCTAGCCTAGCGGGGGCCCACAACGGGGAGCTGTTTTTT
D: TRBD2; V: TRBV5-6; J: TRBJ2-1; size: many; CDR3: CASSLAGVEQFF; DNA: TGTGCCAGCAGCTTAGCGGGAGTTGAGCAGTTCTTC
D: TRBD2; V: TRBV18; J: TRBJ2-5; size: few; CDR3: CASSPLLPPQRENETQYF; DNA: TGTGCCAGCTCACCACTCCTCCCCCCCCAGCGGGAGAACGAGACCCAGTACTTC
D: TRBD2; V: TRBV7-2; J: TRBJ2-2; size: many; CDR3: CASSRSREAGELFF; DNA: TGTGCCAGCAGCCGCAGCCGGGAGGCCGGGGAGCTGTTTTTT
D: -; V: TRBV7-2; J: TRBJ2-3; size: many; CDR3: CASSPVRGDTQYF; DNA: TGTGCCAGCAGCCCCGTCCGGGGGGATACGCAGTATTTT
D: -; V: TRBV28; J: TRBJ1-2; size: -; CDR3: CASSLGSSNYGYTF; DNA: TGTGCCAGCAGTTTAGGCAGTTCTAACTATGGCTACACCTTC
D: -; V: TRBV6-2/TRBV6-3; J: TRBJ2-3; size: medium-sized; CDR3: CASSYGRATDTQYF; DNA: TGTGCCAGCAGTTACGGCCGAGCAACGGATACGCAGTATTTT
D: -; V: TRBV5-5; J: TRBJ2-2; size: many; CDR3: CASSASPGVPGELFF; DNA: TGTGCCAGCAGCGCGAGTCCCGGGGTCCCCGGGGAGCTGTTTTTT
D: -; V: TRBV4-1; J: TRBJ2-1; size: medium-sized; CDR3: CASSQVGGGNEQFF; DNA: TGCGCCAGCAGCCAAGTTGGAGGGGGTAATGAGCAGTTCTTC
D: TRBD1; V: TRBV28; J: TRBJ1-2; size: -; CDR3: CASRSTGDGYTF; DNA: TGTGCCAGCAGGTCGACAGGGGATGGCTACACCTTC
D: -; V: TRBV7-2; J: TRBJ2-3; size: medium-sized; CDR3: CASSFRTPSTDTQYF; DNA: TGTGCCAGCAGCTTCCGGACACCGAGCACAGATACGCAGTATTTT
D: -; V: TRBV20-1; J: TRBJ2-7; size: many; CDR3: CSARVRYEQYF; DNA: TGCAGTGCTAGGGTAAGGTACGAGCAGTACTTC
D: -; V: TRBV3-1; J: TRBJ2-3; size: -; CDR3: CASSQRTSTDTQYF; DNA: TGTGCCAGCAGCCAACGGACTAGCACAGATACGCAGTATTTT
D: -; V: TRBV24-1; J: TRBJ2-2; size: many; CDR3: CATSDATGELFF; DNA: TGTGCCACCAGTGATGCCACCGGGGAGCTGTTTTTT
D: TRBD2; V: TRBV5-1; J: TRBJ2-7; size: many; CDR3: CASSSGLADYEQYF; DNA: TGCGCCAGCAGCTCGGGACTAGCGGACTACGAGCAGTACTTC
D: -; V: TRBV5-1; J: TRBJ2-1; size: -; CDR3: CASSRGDQTGPYNEQFF; DNA: TGCGCCAGCAGCCGGGGGGACCAGACAGGGCCCTACAATGAGCAGTTCTTC
D: -; V: TRBV9; J: TRBJ1-2; size: few; CDR3: CASGGAVNYGYTF; DNA: TGTGCCAGCGGGGGGGCGGTTAACTATGGCTACACCTTC
D: -; V: TRBV13; J: TRBJ2-3; size: few; CDR3: CASSSDREVEGVTDTQYF; DNA: TGTGCCAGCAGCTCTGACAGGGAGGTTGAAGGTGTCACAGATACGCAGTATTTT
D: TRBD2; V: TRBV3-1; J: TRBJ2-3; size: few; CDR3: CASSHNSGRNTQYF; DNA: TGTGCCAGCAGCCACAATAGCGGGAGGAATACGCAGTATTTT
D: TRBD1; V: TRBV2; J: TRBJ1-4; size: many; CDR3: CASSRGTDPFMANEKLFF; DNA: TGTGCCAGCAGCAGGGGGACGGATCCTTTCATGGCTAATGAAAAACTGTTTTTT
D: -; V: TRBV28; J: TRBJ2-3; size: medium-sized; CDR3: CASSPTLGDTQYF; DNA: TGTGCCAGCAGTCCGACACTGGGGGATACGCAGTATTTT
D: TRBD2; V: TRBV20-1; J: TRBJ2-7; size: many; CDR3: CSAVPRTRLYEQYF; DNA: TGCAGTGCCGTTCCACGGACTAGGTTATACGAGCAGTACTTC